This T cell receptor beta chain was sequenced for a study of T cell responses to AZD1222 COVID-19 vaccine. Some clones are missing from TCRdb's copy, which holds only in-frame ones; the method was immunoSEQ multiplex PCR. The profile shows some 140,000 clones, 93% of them singletons. The germline V gene encodes CDR1 MNHEY and CDR2 SVGAGI. CDR3 length: 15 residues. Losses at the gene ends were 7 bases for V and 0 bases for J; bases not matched to a gene: 8. The source is an adult in good health. V is TRBV6-5 and J is TRBJ2-7, with TRBD1 matching 8 bases. The specimen comprised peripheral blood, sampled on day 0 of AZD1222 vaccination. Written as DNA, the CDR3 is TGTGCCAGCAAAATCGGGACAGGCAACTCCTACGAGCAGTACTTC. It translates to CASKIGTGNSYEQYF.